Here is one T cell receptor (beta chain) with its context. The CDR3 runs 15 residues. Germline CDR1 LNHNV, CDR2 YYDKDF (reference sequence). V lost 5 bases and J 0 bases, leaving 11 bases between the germline ends. Every donor was a Caucasian adult from Nashville, Tennessee. The sample is drawn from a study of shared clonotypes between healthy human individuals. The method was immunoSEQ multiplex PCR; TCRdb's version includes in-frame clones alone and lacks a portion of them. The sample lists around 1.5 million clones, under 99% occurring once. Sequencing used naive CD4+ T cells sorted from blood. Subset reported: CD45RA+ positively selected. The clonotype was recovered from a man younger than 45 in good health. The chain joins TRBV15 to TRBJ1-3; the D is unclear. The CDR3 reads CATSLSVSSGNTIYF. The CDR3 nucleotides are TGTGCCACCAGCTTGTCGGTTAGCTCTGGAAACACCATATATTTT.